These 10 T cell receptor beta chains were sequenced from one sample in a study of shared clonotypes between healthy human individuals. This table comes from immunoSEQ multiplex PCR, and its TCRdb copy is limited to in-frame clones, with some not included. The table shows approximately 1.5 million clones, with approximately 98.5% occurring only once. The sample was naive CD4+ T cells sorted from blood. Subset indicated: CD45RA+ positively selected. The source of these receptors is a man younger than 45 in good health.

The chain has TRBV5-4 and TRBJ1-5, with D possibly matching TRBD1 (6 bases). The CDR3 spans 14 residues. The germline CDR1 and CDR2 sequences are SGHNT and YYREEE (reference sequence). V was shortened by 0 bases and J by 4 bases, with 8 bases between the two germline ends. CDR3 coding DNA: TGTGCCAGCAGCTTGGACAGGGATAATCAGCCCCAGCATTTT. Encoded protein: CASSLDRDNQPQHF.

The gene calls are TRBV5-1 and TRBJ1-3; D gene uncertain. CDR1 and CDR2 from the germline V gene are SGHRS and YFSETQ. This CDR3 comprises 16 residues. Trimming took 1 base from V and 8 from J, leaving 19 bases between them. The chain's CDR3 is CASSLTHNLVGDTIYF. The CDR3 DNA sequence: TGCGCCAGCAGCTTGACCCACAACCTGGTTGGGGACACCATATATTTT.

The chain recombines TRBV19 with TRBJ1-2; the D gene is possibly TRBD1 (6 bases). Germline-derived CDR1 and CDR2 are LNHDA and SQIVND (reference sequence). With 3 bases removed from V and 5 bases from J, the gap between germline ends came to 10 bases. This CDR3 has 13 residues. The chain's CDR3 is CASSMDSPYGYTF. In DNA, the CDR3 is TGTGCCAGTAGTATGGACAGCCCGTATGGCTACACCTTC.

The CDR3: CASSLGQVPSGNTIYF. The CDR3 bases are TGCGCCAGCAGCTTGGGACAGGTCCCGTCTGGAAACACCATATATTTT. This rearrangement joins TRBV5-1 to TRBJ1-3; D is perhaps TRBD1 (6 bases). Trimming removed 0 bases at V and 1 base at J, with 11 bases between. The CDR3 is made up of 16 amino acids. Germline CDR1 reads SGHRS; CDR2 reads YFSETQ. The whole variable domain, remainder taken from reference TRBV5-1 and TRBJ1-3, is KAGVTQTPRYLIKTRGQQVTLSCSPISGHRSVSWYQQTPGQGLQFLFEYFSETQRNKGNFPGRFSGRQFSNSRSEMNVSTLELGDSALYLCASSLGQVPSGNTIYFGEGSWLTVV.

This chain uses TRBV5-4 with TRBJ2-3, with 7 bases that match TRBD2. Germline V CDR1 and CDR2: SGHNT, YYREEE (reference sequence). V trimming: 4 bases; J trimming: 1 base; junction bases outside the gene matches: 9. The CDR3 contains 16 residues. CDR3 loop: CASSGPNAGGTDTQYF. For the CDR3, the DNA is TGTGCCAGCAGCGGCCCTAACGCGGGAGGCACAGATACGCAGTATTTT.

This rearrangement joins TRBV5-1 to TRBJ1-5; TRBD1 is a possible D gene (6 bases). The length of the CDR3 is 15 residues. Germline values: CDR1 SGHRS, CDR2 YFSETQ. Trimming left V 0 bases short and J 2 bases short, with 9 bases between. The CDR3 loop is CASSLEGVGNQPQHF. Here the CDR3 DNA reads TGCGCCAGCAGCTTGGAGGGGGTGGGCAATCAGCCCCAGCATTTT.

The gene calls are TRBV4-2 and TRBJ2-1, with TRBD2 matching 7 bases. This CDR3 is 15 amino acids long. V lost 4 bases and J lost 6; bases outside the gene matches: 9. CDR1 and CDR2 from the germline V gene are LGHNA and YNFKEQ. This chain's CDR3 is CASSPLGGGANEQFF. The DNA for the CDR3 is TGTGCCAGCAGCCCCCTCGGGGGAGGGGCCAATGAGCAGTTCTTC.

The chain uses TRBV6-1 and TRBJ2-5; D is unresolved. CDR1 and CDR2 (germline): MNHNS, SASEGT. The CDR3 runs 15 residues. Trimming took off 2 bases at V and 5 bases at J, with 15 bases between the two ends. The CDR3 region has the DNA TGTGCCAGCAGTGAAAATCTCCTGCTGGGGGAGACCCAGTACTTC. Translating gives CASSENLLLGETQYF.

The chain has TRBV10-3 and TRBJ2-7; 10 bases agree with TRBD2. J was trimmed by 3 bases and V by 7 bases; bases with no gene match: 6. CDR3 length: 14 residues. Germline V lookup: CDR1 ENHRY, CDR2 SYGVKD. Written as DNA, the CDR3 is TGTGCCATCAAAGGGCTAGCGGGAGTCTACGAGCAGTACTTC. This sequence encodes CAIKGLAGVYEQYF.

Comments on this clone: The sample contains more than one DNA sequence encoding this CDR3. This chain connects TRBV19 to TRBJ1-1; tentatively, D is TRBD1 (5 bases). CDR3 length equals 13 residues. Germline V gene data show CDR1 as LNHDA and CDR2 as SQIVND (reference sequence). V was clipped by 1 base and J by 4 bases, with 7 bases between them. This CDR3 reads CASSIVRGTEAFF. CDR3 sequence (DNA): TGTGCCAGTAGTATAGTAAGGGGCACTGAAGCTTTCTTT.